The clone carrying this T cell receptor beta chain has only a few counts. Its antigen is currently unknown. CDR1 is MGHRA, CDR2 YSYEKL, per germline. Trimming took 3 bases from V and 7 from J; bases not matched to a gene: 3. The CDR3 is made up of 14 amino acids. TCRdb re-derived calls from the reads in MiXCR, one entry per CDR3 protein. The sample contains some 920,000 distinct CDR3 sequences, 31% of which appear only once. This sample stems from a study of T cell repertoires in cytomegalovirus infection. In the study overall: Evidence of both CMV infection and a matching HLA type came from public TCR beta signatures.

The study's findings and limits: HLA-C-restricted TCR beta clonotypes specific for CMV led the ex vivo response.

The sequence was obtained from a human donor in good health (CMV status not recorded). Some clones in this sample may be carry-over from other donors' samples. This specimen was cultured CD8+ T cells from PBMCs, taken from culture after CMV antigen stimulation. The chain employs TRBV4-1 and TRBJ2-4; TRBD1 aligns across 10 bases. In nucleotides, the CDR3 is TGCGCCAGCAGCCAGGGACAGGGGTTTAACATTCAGTACTTC. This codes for CASSQGQGFNIQYF.